Listed below are T cell receptor beta chains from one sample, sequenced in a study of blood T cells in healthy people across ages. TCRdb reprocessed the 5' RACE reads via MiXCR and lists one record per CDR3 protein. The table records over 1,200,000 distinct CDR3 sequences, roughly 59% of them present only once. The sequenced sample was blood. These receptors originate from a man aged 18 to 30 in good health. The CDR3 runs from the conserved cysteine through the conserved F or W. The D gene is left open where the match is weak. Size is stated for part of the rows, as once, few or many counts, or as a class when the clone is expanded.

TRBV12-3/TRBV12-4	few	TRBJ2-6	NA	CASSFGQLSAGANVLTF	TGTGCCAGCAGTTTTGGACAGCTTTCTGCTGGGGCCAACGTCCTGACTTTC
TRBV5-1	once	TRBJ1-4	NA	CASSLLQGRGEKLFF	TGCGCCAGCAGCTTGCTTCAGGGACGGGGTGAAAAACTGTTTTTT
TRBV10-1	NA	TRBJ1-1	NA	CASSESTQGIGTEAFF	TGCGCCAGCAGTGAGAGCACTCAGGGTATCGGGACTGAAGCTTTCTTT
TRBV10-3	few	TRBJ1-2	NA	CAIRIPMGDYGYTF	TGTGCCATCAGAATACCCATGGGGGACTATGGCTACACCTTC
TRBV12-3/TRBV12-4	NA	TRBJ2-3	NA	CASSFVGTYYTDTQYF	TGTGCCAGCAGTTTTGTAGGGACATACTACACAGATACGCAGTATTTT
TRBV6-6	NA	TRBJ1-4	NA	CASSYSIESSNEKLFF	TGTGCCAGCAGTTACTCGATAGAGTCTTCTAATGAAAAACTGTTTTTT
TRBV12-3/TRBV12-4	NA	TRBJ2-3	NA	CASSLNGEGPDTQYF	TGTGCCAGCAGTTTAAATGGAGAGGGTCCGGATACGCAGTATTTT
TRBV7-7	few	TRBJ2-3	NA	CASSPGPRTDTQYF	TGTGCTAGCAGCCCGGGACCACGCACAGATACGCAGTATTTT
TRBV29-1	few	TRBJ2-5	TRBD2	CSVVLAGRQETQYF	TGCAGCGTCGTACTAGCGGGGAGACAAGAGACCCAGTACTTC
TRBV9	few	TRBJ2-1	TRBD2	CASGTSPGAFADNEQFF	TGTGCCAGCGGGACTAGCCCGGGAGCATTCGCGGACAATGAGCAGTTCTTC
TRBV7-2	NA	TRBJ2-7	NA	CASSATHRSYEQYF	TGTGCCAGCAGCGCAACCCACAGGAGCTACGAGCAGTACTTC
TRBV18	NA	TRBJ1-1	NA	CASSPRTTQGRNTEAFF	TGTGCCAGCTCACCCCGAACTACCCAGGGCCGAAACACTGAAGCTTTCTTT
TRBV4-1	NA	TRBJ2-1	NA	CASSQPGHNEQFF	TGCGCCAGCAGCCAACCAGGGCACAATGAGCAGTTCTTC
TRBV20-1	NA	TRBJ2-1	TRBD2	CSARSSGRGWNEQFF	TGCAGTGCTAGATCTAGCGGGAGGGGGTGGAATGAGCAGTTCTTC
TRBV6-5	NA	TRBJ2-1	TRBD2	CASTASGGTQDEQFF	TGTGCCAGCACCGCTAGCGGGGGGACTCAGGATGAGCAGTTCTTC
TRBV6-6	NA	TRBJ2-3	NA	CASGLQRDTQYF	TGTGCCAGCGGATTGCAGAGAGATACGCAGTATTTT
TRBV5-6	NA	TRBJ2-4	NA	CASSTESTGIKNIQYF	TGTGCCAGCAGCACGGAAAGTACAGGGATCAAAAACATTCAGTACTTC
TRBV7-2	NA	TRBJ2-1	TRBD2	CASSLGRDYQMEQFF	TGTGCCAGCAGCTTAGGGAGGGACTACCAAATGGAGCAGTTCTTC
TRBV4-2	NA	TRBJ1-5	TRBD1	CASSLEPTGGSQPQHF	TGTGCCAGCAGCCTAGAACCCACAGGGGGCAGTCAGCCCCAGCATTTT
TRBV5-1	NA	TRBJ2-3	NA	CASSLWGSDTDTQYF	TGCGCCAGCAGCTTGTGGGGGTCCGACACGGATACGCAGTATTTT
TRBV4-1	NA	TRBJ1-2	NA	CASSQASYGYTF	TGCGCCAGCAGCCAGGCCAGCTATGGCTACACCTTC
TRBV11-2	few	TRBJ2-5	NA	CASSEGGMQYF	TGTGCCAGCAGCGAGGGCGGGATGCAGTACTTC
TRBV21-1	NA	TRBJ1-2	NA	CASSKGGRGRWPYGYTF	TGTGCCAGCAGCAAAGGGGGTAGGGGGCGATGGCCCTATGGCTACACCTTC
TRBV29-1	NA	TRBJ2-4	TRBD2	CSVEDPREAGKRNIQYF	TGCAGCGTTGAAGATCCCCGGGAAGCGGGGAAAAGAAACATTCAGTACTTC
TRBV7-7	once	TRBJ1-2	NA	CASSPQHNYGYTF	TGTGCTAGCAGCCCACAGCATAACTATGGCTACACCTTC
TRBV7-8	few	TRBJ1-5	NA	CASSLARGGSQPQHF	TGTGCCAGCAGCTTAGCGCGTGGGGGCTCTCAGCCCCAGCATTTT
TRBV12-3/TRBV12-4	NA	TRBJ2-5	NA	CASSLSLAPQETQYF	TGTGCCAGCAGTTTATCGCTAGCGCCACAAGAGACCCAGTACTTC
TRBV20-1	once	TRBJ2-7	TRBD2	CSATSGRLGYEQYF	TGCAGTGCTACCAGCGGGAGATTGGGATACGAGCAGTACTTC
TRBV27	many	TRBJ2-7	NA	CASSSGPSSYEQYF	TGTGCCAGCAGTTCGGGGCCGAGCTCCTACGAGCAGTACTTC
TRBV5-6	NA	TRBJ2-3	NA	CASSTRDPTQYF	TGTGCCAGCAGCACACGGGACCCAACGCAGTATTTT
TRBV6-2/TRBV6-3	NA	TRBJ2-1	NA	CASSPLASGTSGEQFF	TGTGCCAGCAGTCCATTAGCGAGCGGCACCTCGGGTGAGCAGTTCTTC
TRBV20-1	NA	TRBJ2-3	NA	CSASSGHTDTQYF	TGCAGTGCTAGTTCCGGACACACAGATACGCAGTATTTT
TRBV28	NA	TRBJ2-7	NA	CASSFAGPNEQYF	TGTGCCAGCAGTTTTGCAGGCCCCAACGAGCAGTACTTC
TRBV7-2	few	TRBJ1-2	NA	CASSFLTRVGYTF	TGTGCCAGCAGCTTCCTTACCAGGGTGGGCTACACCTTC
TRBV9	NA	TRBJ2-5	TRBD2	CASSSLLAGPSSGTQYF	TGTGCCAGCAGCTCCCTACTAGCGGGCCCCTCAAGTGGGACCCAGTACTTC
TRBV4-2	NA	TRBJ2-2	NA	CASSQAGGDTGELFF	TGTGCCAGCAGCCAAGCCGGGGGAGACACCGGGGAGCTGTTTTTT
TRBV7-9	NA	TRBJ1-2	TRBD1	CASSLGDSYYGYTF	TGTGCCAGCAGCTTAGGGGACAGCTATTATGGCTACACCTTC
TRBV20-1	NA	TRBJ1-2	NA	CSAALSTYTF	TGCAGTGCGGCTCTCTCAACCTACACCTTC
TRBV4-2	NA	TRBJ2-7	NA	CASSQDAGSPYEQYF	TGTGCCAGCAGCCAAGATGCTGGTTCCCCCTACGAGCAGTACTTC
TRBV11-2	NA	TRBJ2-1	TRBD2	CASSTTGGDEQFF	TGTGCCAGCAGCACTACGGGGGGTGATGAGCAGTTCTTC
TRBV30	NA	TRBJ1-2	NA	CAWSVQGGREGYTF	TGTGCCTGGAGTGTACAAGGTGGTCGAGAAGGCTACACCTTC
TRBV10-2	few	TRBJ2-7	NA	CASSEPPREQYF	TGCGCCAGCAGTGAGCCACCCCGCGAGCAGTACTTC
TRBV5-1	NA	TRBJ1-1	NA	CASSLTGLGPAEAFF	TGCGCCAGCAGCTTGACAGGACTGGGCCCCGCTGAAGCTTTCTTT
TRBV2	NA	TRBJ2-6	NA	CATPARPNSGANVLTF	TGTGCCACCCCGGCAAGACCAAACTCTGGGGCCAACGTCCTGACTTTC